The 14 T cell receptor beta chains below were found in one sample sequenced in a study of long-term antiretroviral therapy in people with HIV. Run at survey level, the immunoSEQ assay was version v3.0. Assay: immunoSEQ multiplex PCR; the TCRdb copy retains only in-frame clones and omits some. The data show roughly 17,000 clones, 91% seen once. The sequences come from unsorted PBMCs, collected 3 years after starting antiretroviral therapy. The receptors come from a man aged 50 to 59 with HIV.

This clone appeared a single time. The rearrangement uses TRBV7-3 and TRBJ2-1; no definite D call. This CDR3 has 12 residues. The V end was cut by 3 bases, the J end by 5 bases, with 5 bases between. CDR1 and CDR2 from the germline V gene are SGHTA and FQGTGA. In DNA form, the CDR3 reads TGTGCCAGCAGCTTCACGGACAATGAGCAGTTCTTC. Its protein is CASSFTDNEQFF.

V usage is TRBV14 and J usage is TRBJ1-6; possibly TRBD1 for D (5 bases). The V and J ends lost 5 bases and 9 bases respectively, with 17 bases between them. The CDR3 has 15 amino acids. CDR1 is SGHDN, CDR2 FVKESK, per germline. The CDR3 DNA sequence: TGTGCCAGCAGCTTGAAGTCAGGGAATGGTTCACCCCTCCACTTT. As protein: CASSLKSGNGSPLHF.

The CDR3 loop is CVSSPAGEVNTQYF. CDR3 DNA sequence: TGTGTCTCTAGTCCAGCGGGGGAGGTAAATACGCAGTATTTT. This chain connects TRBV6-5 to TRBJ2-3, with 8 bases matching TRBD2. CDR3 size: 14 residues. Per germline, CDR1 MNHEY and CDR2 SVGAGI.

This chain connects TRBV10-3 to TRBJ2-4; weak D call: TRBD2 (6 bases). Germline V gene data show CDR1 as ENHRY and CDR2 as SYGVKD. The V end was cut by 7 bases, the J end by 0 bases, with 16 bases between. The length of the CDR3 is 16 residues. CDR3 region: CAITPPGREAKNIQYF. Here the CDR3 DNA reads TGTGCCATCACTCCCCCAGGGCGGGAAGCCAAAAACATTCAGTACTTC.

This clone was seen once. The rearrangement joins TRBV9 to TRBJ1-1, with D possibly matching TRBD1 (6 bases). Germline CDR1 SGDLS, CDR2 YYNGEE. This CDR3 spans 15 amino acids. V lost 3 bases and J 8 bases, leaving 20 bases between the germline ends. CDR3 sequence (DNA): TGTGCCAGCAGCGCCCAGGGGCAGGCCGCAGGGGAAGCTTTCTTT. It encodes CASSAQGQAAGEAFF.

In this sample, this clone turned up once. The chain is built from TRBV2 and TRBJ1-2; a weak D match, TRBD1 (5 bases). Germline assignment: CDR1 SNHLY and CDR2 FYNNEI. This CDR3 contains 14 residues. The ends were cut back, 4 bases at V and 4 bases at J, with 13 bases in the middle. CDR3 amino acids: CASSVSREAYGYTF. The CDR3 region has the DNA TGTGCCAGCAGTGTAAGCAGGGAGGCCTATGGCTACACCTTC. Filled out from reference TRBV2 and TRBJ1-2, the complete variable domain reads EPEVTQTPSHQVTQMGQEVILRCVPISNHLYFYWYRQILGQKVEFLVSFYNNEISEKSEIFDDQFSVERPDGSNFTLKIRSTKLEDSAMYFCASSVSREAYGYTFGSGTRLTVV.

This sequence joins TRBV4-1 and TRBJ1-1; tentative D call: TRBD1 (6 bases). Between the trimmed V and J ends, which lost 5 bases and 1 base, there was a span of 11 bases. CDR1 MGHRA and CDR2 YSYEKL come from the germline V gene. The CDR3 covers 14 residues. CDR3 loop: CASSGGGGNTEAFF. CDR3 in DNA: TGCGCCAGCAGCGGTGGGGGCGGGAACACTGAAGCTTTCTTT.

The rearrangement links TRBV4-3 to TRBJ2-1; D not resolved. The CDR3 totals 14 residues. V was cut by 2 bases and J by 6 bases, with 11 bases left in between. CDR1 and CDR2 (germline): LGHNA, YSLEER. CDR3 in amino acids: CASSQSLPTNEQFF. CDR3 nucleotides: TGCGCCAGCAGCCAAAGCCTCCCTACCAATGAGCAGTTCTTC.

J is TRBJ2-7 and V is TRBV25-1; D might be TRBD1 (6 bases). The CDR3 is 13 residues long. Germline CDR1 is MGHDK and CDR2 is SYGVNS. Trimming cost V 1 base and J 4 bases, with 8 bases left between them. The CDR3 nucleotides are TGTGCCAGCAGTGAATCAGGGGCTTACGAGCAGTACTTC. It is translated as CASSESGAYEQYF.

This chain uses TRBV30 with TRBJ2-3; 8 bases are shared with TRBD2. The V gene's germline CDR1 is GTSNPN and CDR2 SVGIG (reference sequence). Trimming cost V 0 bases and J 1 base; bases outside gene matches: 3. The CDR3 runs 15 residues. CDR3 region: CAWSVGAGGTDTQYF. The CDR3 coding sequence is TGTGCCTGGAGTGTCGGAGCGGGGGGCACAGATACGCAGTATTTT.

This sequence joins TRBV6-1 and TRBJ2-2; 12 nucleotides agree with TRBD2. Per the germline V gene, CDR1 is MNHNS and CDR2 is SASEGT. The J segment lost 9 bases and the V segment lost 8 bases, leaving 7 bases of the junction unmatched. This CDR3 comprises 14 residues. CDR3 in amino acids: CASGASGGARELFF. CDR3 coding DNA: TGTGCCAGCGGGGCTAGCGGGGGGGCTCGGGAGCTGTTTTTT.

The J gene is TRBJ2-3, the V gene TRBV4-3, with 11 positions matching TRBD2. Germline lookup yields CDR1 LGHNA and CDR2 YSLEER. The CDR3 covers 21 residues. J was trimmed by 2 bases and V by 0 bases; bases with no gene match: 16. Here the CDR3 DNA reads TGCGCCAGCAGCCAAGATCTTCAGGGGGACCTAGCGGGGGGAGTCACAGATACGCAGTATTTT. It yields the protein CASSQDLQGDLAGGVTDTQYF.

This sequence joins TRBV11-2 and TRBJ1-2; 7 nucleotides match TRBD1. Per the germline V gene, CDR1 is SGHAT and CDR2 is FQNNGV. This CDR3 has 15 amino acids. The ends lost 6 bases at V and 7 bases at J; junction bases unmatched: 14. As DNA, the CDR3 is TGTGCCAGCAGTCCGGGCCCCGACAGGGAGGCTGGCTACACCTTC. It is translated as CASSPGPDREAGYTF.

The V gene is TRBV14, the J gene TRBJ2-5; the D is unclear. The V end lost 0 bases, the J end lost 2 bases, and 16 bases lay between the germline ends. The CDR3 length is 17 residues. Per germline, CDR1 SGHDN and CDR2 FVKESK. Here the CDR3 reads CASSQDWLSASQETQYF. The CDR3 DNA sequence: TGTGCCAGCAGCCAAGATTGGTTGAGCGCTAGTCAAGAGACCCAGTACTTC.